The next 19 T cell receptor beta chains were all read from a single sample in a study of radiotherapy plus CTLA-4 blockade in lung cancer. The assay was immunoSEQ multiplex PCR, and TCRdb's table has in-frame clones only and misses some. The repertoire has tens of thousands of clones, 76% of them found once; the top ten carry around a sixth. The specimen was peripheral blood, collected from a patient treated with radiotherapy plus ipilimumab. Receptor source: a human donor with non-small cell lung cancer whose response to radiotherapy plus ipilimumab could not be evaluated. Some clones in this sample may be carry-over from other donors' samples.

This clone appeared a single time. The CDR3 DNA follows: TGTGCCAGTAAAACGGGGGGAATTTACAATGAGCAGTTCTTC. Protein product: CASKTGGIYNEQFF. The chain recombines TRBV19 with TRBJ2-1, with 7 positions matching TRBD2. The CDR3 runs to 14 residues. Per the germline V gene, CDR1 is LNHDA and CDR2 is SQIVND (reference sequence). J was trimmed by 4 bases and V by 7 bases; bases with no gene match: 7.

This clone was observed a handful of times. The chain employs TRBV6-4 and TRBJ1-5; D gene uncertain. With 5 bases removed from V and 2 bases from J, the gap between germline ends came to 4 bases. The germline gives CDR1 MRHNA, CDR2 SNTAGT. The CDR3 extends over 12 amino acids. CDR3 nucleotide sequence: TGTGCCAGCAGTACTGGCAATCAGCCCCAGCATTTT. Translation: CASSTGNQPQHF.

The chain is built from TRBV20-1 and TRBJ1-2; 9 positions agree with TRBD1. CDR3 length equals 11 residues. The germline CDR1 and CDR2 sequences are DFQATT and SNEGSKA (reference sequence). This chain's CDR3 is CSGTGKYGYTF. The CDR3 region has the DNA TGCAGCGGGACAGGGAAATATGGCTACACCTTC.

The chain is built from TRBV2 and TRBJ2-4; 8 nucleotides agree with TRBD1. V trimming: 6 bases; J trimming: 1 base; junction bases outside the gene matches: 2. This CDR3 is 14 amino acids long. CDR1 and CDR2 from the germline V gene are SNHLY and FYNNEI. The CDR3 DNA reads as TGTGCCAGCAGGGGGGACAGGGCCAAAAACATTCAGTACTTC. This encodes CASRGDRAKNIQYF.

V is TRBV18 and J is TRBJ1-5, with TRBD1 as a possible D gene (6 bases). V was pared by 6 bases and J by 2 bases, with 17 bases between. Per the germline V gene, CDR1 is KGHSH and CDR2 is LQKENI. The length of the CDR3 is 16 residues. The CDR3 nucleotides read TGTGCCAGCTCCCCCGAGGCGGCAGGGGGCAATCAGCCCCAGCATTTT. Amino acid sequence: CASSPEAAGGNQPQHF.

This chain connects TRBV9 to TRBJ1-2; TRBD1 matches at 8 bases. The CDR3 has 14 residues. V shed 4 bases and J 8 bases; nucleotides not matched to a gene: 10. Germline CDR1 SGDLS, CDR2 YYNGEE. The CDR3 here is CASSTGQGGWGYTF. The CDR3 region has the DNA TGTGCCAGCAGCACAGGACAGGGAGGCTGGGGCTACACCTTC. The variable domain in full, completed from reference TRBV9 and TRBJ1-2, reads DSGVTQTPKHLITATGQRVTLRCSPRSGDLSVYWYQQSLDQGLQFLIQYYNGEERAKGNILERFSAQQFPDLHSELNLSSLELGDSALYFCASSTGQGGWGYTFGSGTRLTVV.

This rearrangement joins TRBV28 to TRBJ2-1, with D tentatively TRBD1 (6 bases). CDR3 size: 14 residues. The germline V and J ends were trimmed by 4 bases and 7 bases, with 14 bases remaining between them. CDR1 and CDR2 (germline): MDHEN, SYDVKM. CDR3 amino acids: CASSSTGSRNEQFF. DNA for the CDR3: TGTGCCAGCAGTTCCACAGGGAGTCGAAATGAGCAGTTCTTC.

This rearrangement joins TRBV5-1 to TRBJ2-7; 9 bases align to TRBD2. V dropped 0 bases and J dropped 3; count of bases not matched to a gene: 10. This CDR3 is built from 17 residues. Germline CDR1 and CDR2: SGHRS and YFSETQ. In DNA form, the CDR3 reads TGCGCCAGCAGCTTGGGCCCTAGCGGGGACCCTTACTACGAGCAGTACTTC. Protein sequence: CASSLGPSGDPYYEQYF.

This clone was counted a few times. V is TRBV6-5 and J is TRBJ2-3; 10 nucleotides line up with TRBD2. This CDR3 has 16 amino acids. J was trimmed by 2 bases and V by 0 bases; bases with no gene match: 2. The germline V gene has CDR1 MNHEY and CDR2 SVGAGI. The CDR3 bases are TGTGCCAGCAGTTACTCAGCGGGGGGGCCCACAGATACGCAGTATTTT. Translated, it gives CASSYSAGGPTDTQYF.

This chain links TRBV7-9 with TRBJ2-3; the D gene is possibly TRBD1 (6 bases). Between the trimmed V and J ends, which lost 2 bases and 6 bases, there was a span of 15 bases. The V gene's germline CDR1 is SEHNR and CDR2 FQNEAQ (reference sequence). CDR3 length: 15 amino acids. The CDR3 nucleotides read TGTGCCAGCAGCTTACAGGCAGGGGAAGGGGATACGCAGTATTTT. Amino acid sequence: CASSLQAGEGDTQYF.

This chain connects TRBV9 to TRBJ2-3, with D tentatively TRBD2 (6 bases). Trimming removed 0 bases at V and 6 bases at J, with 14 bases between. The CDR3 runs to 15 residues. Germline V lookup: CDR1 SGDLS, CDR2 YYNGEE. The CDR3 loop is CASSVAGTRGDTQYF. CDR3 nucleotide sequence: TGTGCCAGCAGCGTAGCTGGGACTCGTGGGGATACGCAGTATTTT.

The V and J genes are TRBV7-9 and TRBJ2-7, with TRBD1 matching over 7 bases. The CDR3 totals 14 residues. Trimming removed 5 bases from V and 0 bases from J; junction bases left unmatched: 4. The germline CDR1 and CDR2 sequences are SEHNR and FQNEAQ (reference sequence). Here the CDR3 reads CASSHWDSSYEQYF. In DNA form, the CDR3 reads TGTGCCAGCAGCCATTGGGACAGCTCCTACGAGCAGTACTTC.

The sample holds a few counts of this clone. This chain's CDR3 is CASSLFEGGKGYTF. DNA of the CDR3: TGTGCCAGCAGCCTCTTCGAGGGAGGAAAGGGCTACACCTTC. The chain is built from TRBV7-8 and TRBJ1-2; D gene unclear. Trimming stripped 5 bases from V and 8 bases from J, with 18 bases between. This CDR3 is 14 amino acids long. Germline values: CDR1 SGHVS, CDR2 FQNEAQ. Based on the CDR3 plus reference TRBV7-8 and TRBJ1-2, the full variable domain is GAGVSQSPRYKVAKRGQDVALRCDPISGHVSLFWYQQALGQGPEFLTYFQNEAQLDKSGLPSDRFFAERPEGSVSTLKIQRTQQEDSAVYLCASSLFEGGKGYTFGSGTRLTVV.

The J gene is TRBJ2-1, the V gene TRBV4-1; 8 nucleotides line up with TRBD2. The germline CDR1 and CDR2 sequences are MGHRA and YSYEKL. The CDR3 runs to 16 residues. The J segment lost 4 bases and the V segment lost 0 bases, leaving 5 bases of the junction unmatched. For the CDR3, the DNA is TGCGCCAGCAGCCAAGATGGGTCTAGCGGGTACAATGAGCAGTTCTTC. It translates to CASSQDGSSGYNEQFF.

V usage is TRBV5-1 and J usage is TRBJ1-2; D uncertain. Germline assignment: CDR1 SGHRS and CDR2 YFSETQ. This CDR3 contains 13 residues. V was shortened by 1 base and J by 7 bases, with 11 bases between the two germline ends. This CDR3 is CASSLPRNGGYTF. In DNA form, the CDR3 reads TGCGCCAGCAGCTTGCCCCGCAACGGTGGCTACACCTTC.

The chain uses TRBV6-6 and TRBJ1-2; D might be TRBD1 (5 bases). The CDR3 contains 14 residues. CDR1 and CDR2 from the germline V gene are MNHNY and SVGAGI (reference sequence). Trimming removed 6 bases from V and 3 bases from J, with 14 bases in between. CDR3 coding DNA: TGTGCCAGCAGGGGTGCTCAGGGATACTATGGCTACACCTTC. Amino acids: CASRGAQGYYGYTF.

CDR3 loop: CASSAPADSDTGELFF. DNA of the CDR3: TGTGCCAGCAGTGCCCCCGCGGACTCCGACACCGGGGAGCTGTTTTTT. The chain links TRBV6-4 to TRBJ2-2; weak D call: TRBD2 (5 bases). Trimming took off 4 bases at V and 3 bases at J, with 15 bases between the two ends. The germline V gene encodes CDR1 MRHNA and CDR2 SNTAGT. CDR3 length equals 16 residues.

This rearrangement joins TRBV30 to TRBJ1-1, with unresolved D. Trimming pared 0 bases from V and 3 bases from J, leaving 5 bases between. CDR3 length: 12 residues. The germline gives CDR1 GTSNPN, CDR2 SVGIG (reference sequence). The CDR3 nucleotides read TGTGCCTGGAGTGTAGAGGACACTGAAGCTTTCTTT. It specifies CAWSVEDTEAFF.

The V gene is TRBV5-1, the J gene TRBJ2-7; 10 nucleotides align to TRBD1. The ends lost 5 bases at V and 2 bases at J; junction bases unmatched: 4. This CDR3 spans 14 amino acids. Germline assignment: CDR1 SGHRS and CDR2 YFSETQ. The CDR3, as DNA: TGCGCCAGCAGACCTGGACAGGGGGCCTACGAGCAGTACTTC. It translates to CASRPGQGAYEQYF. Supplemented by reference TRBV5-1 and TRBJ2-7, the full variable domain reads KAGVTQTPRYLIKTRGQQVTLSCSPISGHRSVSWYQQTPGQGLQFLFEYFSETQRNKGNFPGRFSGRQFSNSRSEMNVSTLELGDSALYLCASRPGQGAYEQYFGPGTRLTVT.